This T cell receptor beta chain derives from a study of T cells after yellow fever vaccination. Overall study results and limits: Most clones from primary vaccination resurfaced after the booster (about 95% CD4, 70% to 90% CD8).

Trimming removed 4 bases from V and 5 bases from J, with 13 bases in between. Germline CDR1 and CDR2: SGHKS and YYEKEE (reference sequence). This CDR3 has 15 amino acids. This clonotype was seen a few times. Its cognate antigen is unknown. 5'RACE template switching added a universal primer site and UMIs to TCR cDNA. TCRdb redid the calling of the 5' RACE reads with MiXCR, one entry per CDR3 protein. The table shows 300,000 to 400,000 distinct CDR3 sequences, with 8.5% to 9% occurring only once. The source of this sequence is a young man who received the YFV17D yellow fever vaccine. The chain is built from TRBV5-5 and TRBJ1-6; D gene ambiguous. This specimen consisted of PBMCs, obtained on the day of the first yellow fever vaccination. The CDR3 region has the DNA TGTGCCAGCAGCCGCACCCACACGAATAATTCACCCCTCCACTTT. Its protein product is CASSRTHTNNSPLHF. Full variable domain (missing parts from reference TRBV5-5 and TRBJ1-6): DAGVTQSPTHLIKTRGQQVTLRCSPISGHKSVSWYQQVLGQGPQFIFQYYEKEERGRGNFPDRFSARQFPNYSSELNVNALLLGDSALYLCASSRTHTNNSPLHFGNGTRLTVT.